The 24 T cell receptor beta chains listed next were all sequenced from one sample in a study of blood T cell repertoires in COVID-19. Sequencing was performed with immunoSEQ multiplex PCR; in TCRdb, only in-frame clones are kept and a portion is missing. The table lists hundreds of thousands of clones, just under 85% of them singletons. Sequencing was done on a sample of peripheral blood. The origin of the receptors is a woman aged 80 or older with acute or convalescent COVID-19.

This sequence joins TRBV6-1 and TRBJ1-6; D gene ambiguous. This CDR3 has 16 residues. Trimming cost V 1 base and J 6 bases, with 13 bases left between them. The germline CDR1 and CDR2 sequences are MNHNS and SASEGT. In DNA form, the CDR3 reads TGTGCCAGCAGTGAAGTGAGGAGAGCCTCTAATTCACCCCTCCACTTT. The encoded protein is CASSEVRRASNSPLHF.

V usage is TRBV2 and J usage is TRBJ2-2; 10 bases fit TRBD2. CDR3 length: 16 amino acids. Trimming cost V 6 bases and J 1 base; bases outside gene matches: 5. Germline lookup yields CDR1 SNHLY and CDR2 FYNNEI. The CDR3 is CASSPRTSGNTGELFF. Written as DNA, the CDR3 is TGTGCCAGCAGCCCTAGGACTAGCGGGAACACCGGGGAGCTGTTTTTT.

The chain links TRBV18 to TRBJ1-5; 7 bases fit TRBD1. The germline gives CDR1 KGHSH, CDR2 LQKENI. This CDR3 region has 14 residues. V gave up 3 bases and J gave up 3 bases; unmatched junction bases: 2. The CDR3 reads CASSPTGFNQPQHF. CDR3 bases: TGTGCCAGCTCACCGACAGGGTTCAATCAGCCCCAGCATTTT.

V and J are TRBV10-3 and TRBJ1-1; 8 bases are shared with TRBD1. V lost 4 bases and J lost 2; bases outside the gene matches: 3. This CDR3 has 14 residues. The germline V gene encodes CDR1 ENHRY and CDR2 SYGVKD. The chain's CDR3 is CAISVQGENTEAFF. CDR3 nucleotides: TGTGCCATCAGTGTACAGGGGGAAAACACTGAAGCTTTCTTT.

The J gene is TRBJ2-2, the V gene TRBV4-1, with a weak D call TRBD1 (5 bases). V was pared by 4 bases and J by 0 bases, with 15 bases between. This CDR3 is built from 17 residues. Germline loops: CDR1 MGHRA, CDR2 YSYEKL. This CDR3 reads CASSPRTGPANTGELFF. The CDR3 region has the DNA TGCGCCAGCAGCCCCAGAACAGGCCCTGCGAACACCGGGGAGCTGTTTTTT.

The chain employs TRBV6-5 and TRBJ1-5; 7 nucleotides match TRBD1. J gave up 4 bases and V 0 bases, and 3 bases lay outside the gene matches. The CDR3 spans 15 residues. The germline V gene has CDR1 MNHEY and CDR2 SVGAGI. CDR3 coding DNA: TGTGCCAGCAGTTACTCGAGACAGGGTAATCAGCCCCAGCATTTT. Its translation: CASSYSRQGNQPQHF.

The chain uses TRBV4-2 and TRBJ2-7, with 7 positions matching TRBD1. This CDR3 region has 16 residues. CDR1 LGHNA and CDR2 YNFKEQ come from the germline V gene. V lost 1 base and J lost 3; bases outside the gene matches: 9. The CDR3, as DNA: TGTGCCAGCAGCCAAGCAGCCGGGACAGACTTCTACGAGCAGTACTTC. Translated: CASSQAAGTDFYEQYF.

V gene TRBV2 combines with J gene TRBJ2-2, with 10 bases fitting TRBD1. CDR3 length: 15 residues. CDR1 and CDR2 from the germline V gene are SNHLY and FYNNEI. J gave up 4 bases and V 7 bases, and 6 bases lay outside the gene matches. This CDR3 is CASISDRGATGELFF. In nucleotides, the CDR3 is TGTGCCAGCATTTCGGACAGGGGGGCCACCGGGGAGCTGTTTTTT.

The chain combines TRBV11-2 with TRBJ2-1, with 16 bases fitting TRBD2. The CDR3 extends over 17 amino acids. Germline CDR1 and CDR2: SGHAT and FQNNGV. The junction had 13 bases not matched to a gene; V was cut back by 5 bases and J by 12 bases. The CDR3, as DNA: TGTGCCAGCAGCCACTATGCCGGGACTAGCGGGAGGGCCAGGCAGTTCTTC. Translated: CASSHYAGTSGRARQFF.

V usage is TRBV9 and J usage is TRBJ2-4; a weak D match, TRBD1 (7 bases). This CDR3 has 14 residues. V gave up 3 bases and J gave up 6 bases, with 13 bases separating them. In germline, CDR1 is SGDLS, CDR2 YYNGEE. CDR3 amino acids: CASSEGGQRNIQYF. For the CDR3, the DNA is TGTGCCAGCAGCGAGGGGGGACAGAGAAACATTCAGTACTTC. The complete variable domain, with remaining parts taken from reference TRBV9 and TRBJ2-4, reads DSGVTQTPKHLITATGQRVTLRCSPRSGDLSVYWYQQSLDQGLQFLIQYYNGEERAKGNILERFSAQQFPDLHSELNLSSLELGDSALYFCASSEGGQRNIQYFGAGTRLSVL.

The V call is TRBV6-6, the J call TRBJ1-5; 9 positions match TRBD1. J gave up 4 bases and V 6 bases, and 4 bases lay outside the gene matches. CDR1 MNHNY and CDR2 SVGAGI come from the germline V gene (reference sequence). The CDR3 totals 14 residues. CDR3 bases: TGTGCCAGCAGCCAGACAGGGGGTAATCAGCCCCAGCATTTT. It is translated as CASSQTGGNQPQHF.

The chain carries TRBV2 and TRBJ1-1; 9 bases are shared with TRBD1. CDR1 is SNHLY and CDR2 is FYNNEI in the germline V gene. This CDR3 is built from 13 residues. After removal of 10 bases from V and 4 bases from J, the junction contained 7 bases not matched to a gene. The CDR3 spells CAKQGAYSTEAFF. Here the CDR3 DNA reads TGTGCCAAACAGGGGGCTTATTCCACTGAAGCTTTCTTT.

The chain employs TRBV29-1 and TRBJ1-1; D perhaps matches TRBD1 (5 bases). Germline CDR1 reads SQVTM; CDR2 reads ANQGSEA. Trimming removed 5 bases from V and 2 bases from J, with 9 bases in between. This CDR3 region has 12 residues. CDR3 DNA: TGCAGCGTTATCGGGGGAAACACTGAAGCTTTCTTT. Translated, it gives CSVIGGNTEAFF.

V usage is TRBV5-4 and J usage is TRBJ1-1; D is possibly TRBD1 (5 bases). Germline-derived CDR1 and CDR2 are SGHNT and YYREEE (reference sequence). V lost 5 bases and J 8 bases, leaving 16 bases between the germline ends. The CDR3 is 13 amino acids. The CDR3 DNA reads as TGTGCCAGCAGTTCACCCGCTGACAGAGAAGCTTTCTTT. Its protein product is CASSSPADREAFF.

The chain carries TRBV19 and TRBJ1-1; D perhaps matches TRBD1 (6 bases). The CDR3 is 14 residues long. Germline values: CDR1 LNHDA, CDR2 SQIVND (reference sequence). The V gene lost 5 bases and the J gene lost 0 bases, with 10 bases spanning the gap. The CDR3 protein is CASSSGTLNTEAFF. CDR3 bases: TGTGCCAGTAGTTCCGGGACACTGAACACTGAAGCTTTCTTT.

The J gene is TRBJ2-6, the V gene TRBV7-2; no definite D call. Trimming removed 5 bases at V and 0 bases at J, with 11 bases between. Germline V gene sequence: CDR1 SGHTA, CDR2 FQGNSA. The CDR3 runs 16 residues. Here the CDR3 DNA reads TGTGCCAGCAGCACTCCAGGAACCTCTGGGGCCAACGTCCTGACTTTC. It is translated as CASSTPGTSGANVLTF.

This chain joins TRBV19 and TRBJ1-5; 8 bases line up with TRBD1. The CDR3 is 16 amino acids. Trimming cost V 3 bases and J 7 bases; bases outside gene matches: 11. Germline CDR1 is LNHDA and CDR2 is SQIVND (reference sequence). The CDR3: CASSIRGPGLGQPQHF. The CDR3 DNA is TGTGCCAGTAGTATCAGGGGGCCCGGATTAGGCCAGCCCCAGCATTTT.

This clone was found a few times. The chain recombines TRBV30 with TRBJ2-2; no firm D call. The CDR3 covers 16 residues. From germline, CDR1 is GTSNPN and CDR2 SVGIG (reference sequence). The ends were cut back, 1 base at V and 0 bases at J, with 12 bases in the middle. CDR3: CAWSAESGSNTGELFF. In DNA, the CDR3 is TGTGCCTGGAGTGCTGAATCAGGCTCGAACACCGGGGAGCTGTTTTTT.

CDR3 in DNA: TGTGCCTCGCACCGACAGGGGTCCAACGAGCAGTACTTC. It specifies CASHRQGSNEQYF. The rearrangement links TRBV5-6 to TRBJ2-7, with TRBD1 identical over 8 bases. V shed 10 bases, J shed 5 bases, and the junction held 11 bases outside the gene matches. Germline V gene lookup returns CDR1 SGHDT and CDR2 YYEEEE. CDR3 length: 13 amino acids.

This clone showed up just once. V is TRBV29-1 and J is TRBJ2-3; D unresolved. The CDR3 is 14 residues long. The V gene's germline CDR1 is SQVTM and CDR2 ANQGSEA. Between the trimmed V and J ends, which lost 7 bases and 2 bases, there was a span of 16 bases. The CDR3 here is CSGRKKYFTDTQYF. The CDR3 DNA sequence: TGCAGCGGCCGCAAAAAATACTTCACAGATACGCAGTATTTT.

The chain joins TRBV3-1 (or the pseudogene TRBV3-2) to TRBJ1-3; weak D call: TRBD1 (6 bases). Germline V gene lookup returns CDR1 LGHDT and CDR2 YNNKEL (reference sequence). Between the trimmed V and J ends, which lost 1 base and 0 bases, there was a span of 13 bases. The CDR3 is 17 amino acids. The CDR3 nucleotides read TGTGCCAGCAGCCAAGGCTTGACAGGCTCCTCTGGAAACACCATATATTTT. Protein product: CASSQGLTGSSGNTIYF.

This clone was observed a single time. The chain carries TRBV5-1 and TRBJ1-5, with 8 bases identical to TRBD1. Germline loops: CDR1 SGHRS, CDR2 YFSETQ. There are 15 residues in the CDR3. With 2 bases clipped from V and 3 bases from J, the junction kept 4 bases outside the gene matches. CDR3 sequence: CASSFTGGYNQPQHF. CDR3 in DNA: TGCGCCAGCAGCTTTACAGGGGGATACAATCAGCCCCAGCATTTT.

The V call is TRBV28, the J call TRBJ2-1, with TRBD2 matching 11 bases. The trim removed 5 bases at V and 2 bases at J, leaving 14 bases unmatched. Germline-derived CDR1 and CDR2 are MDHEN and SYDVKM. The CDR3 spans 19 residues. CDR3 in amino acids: CASSRTILAGGPPYNEQFF. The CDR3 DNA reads TGTGCCAGCAGTCGAACGATTCTAGCGGGAGGTCCCCCCTACAATGAGCAGTTCTTC.

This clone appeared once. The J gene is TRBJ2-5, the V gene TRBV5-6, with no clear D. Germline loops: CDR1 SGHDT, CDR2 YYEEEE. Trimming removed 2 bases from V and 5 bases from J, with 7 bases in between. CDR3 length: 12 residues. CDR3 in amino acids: CASSLSQETQYF. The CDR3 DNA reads TGTGCCAGCAGCTTATCCCAGGAGACCCAGTACTTC.